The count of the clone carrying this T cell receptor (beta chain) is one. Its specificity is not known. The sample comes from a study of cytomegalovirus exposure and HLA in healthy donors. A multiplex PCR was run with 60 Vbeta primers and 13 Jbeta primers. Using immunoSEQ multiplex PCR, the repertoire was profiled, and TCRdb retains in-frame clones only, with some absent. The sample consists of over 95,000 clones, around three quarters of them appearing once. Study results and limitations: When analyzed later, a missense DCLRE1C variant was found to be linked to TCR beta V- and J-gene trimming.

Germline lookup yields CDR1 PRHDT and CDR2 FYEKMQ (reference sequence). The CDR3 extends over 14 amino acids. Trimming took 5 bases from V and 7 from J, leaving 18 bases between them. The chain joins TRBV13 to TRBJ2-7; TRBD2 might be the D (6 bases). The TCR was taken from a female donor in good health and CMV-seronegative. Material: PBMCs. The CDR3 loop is CASSPVGGVGEQYF. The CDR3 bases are TGTGCCAGCAGCCCGGTGGGCGGGGTGGGTGAGCAGTACTTC.